A selection of T cell receptor beta chains follows, all from one sample in a study of cytomegalovirus exposure and HLA in healthy donors. Sequenced by immunoSEQ multiplex PCR; TCRdb stores in-frame clones only, minus some. Of some 170,000 clones in the sample, approximately 75% are singletons; the top ten hold about 1.9%. Sequenced: PBMCs. Receptors originate from a woman aged 18 to 35 in good health and CMV-seronegative. Both conserved end residues are trimmed from each CDR3. The order of the fields is clone size, J gene, V gene, CDR3 protein. Expanded clones get a size class; other rows say once, few or many, or leave the size out.

clone_size: few
j_call: TRBJ2-1
v_call: TRBV29-1
cdr3_aa: SVEDSSETSYNEQF

clone_size: -
j_call: TRBJ1-1
v_call: TRBV7-2
cdr3_aa: ASSPQVGNTEAF

clone_size: -
j_call: TRBJ2-1
v_call: TRBV2
cdr3_aa: ASRVGGGSYNEQF

clone_size: -
j_call: TRBJ2-7
v_call: TRBV5-1
cdr3_aa: ASSLAPSGGEQY

clone_size: -
j_call: TRBJ2-7
v_call: TRBV19
cdr3_aa: ASNSQSKTGTYEQY

clone_size: -
j_call: TRBJ2-7
v_call: TRBV7-8
cdr3_aa: ASSLGGLAGGYSYEQY

clone_size: few
j_call: TRBJ2-1
v_call: TRBV7-3
cdr3_aa: ASSPGGLAGGSREQF

clone_size: -
j_call: TRBJ1-6
v_call: TRBV7-9
cdr3_aa: ASAKGQGNSPLH

clone_size: -
j_call: TRBJ2-2
v_call: TRBV28
cdr3_aa: ASSVWGLAPGYIESELF

clone_size: -
j_call: TRBJ2-3
v_call: TRBV27
cdr3_aa: ASSEGPSGGANIRRTDTQY

clone_size: -
j_call: TRBJ2-7
v_call: TRBV7-8
cdr3_aa: ASSLGGLNEQY

clone_size: -
j_call: TRBJ2-7
v_call: TRBV4-1
cdr3_aa: ASSQVNTGAYEQY

clone_size: once
j_call: TRBJ1-5
v_call: TRBV6-4
cdr3_aa: ASSRSGTGLNQPQH

clone_size: -
j_call: TRBJ2-1
v_call: TRBV10-1
cdr3_aa: ASSKDRGEYYNEQF

clone_size: few
j_call: TRBJ2-2
v_call: TRBV5-4
cdr3_aa: ASSQDDSGTSPTGELF

clone_size: few
j_call: TRBJ2-1
v_call: TRBV29-1
cdr3_aa: SAGTSGTSNDNEQF

clone_size: -
j_call: TRBJ1-2
v_call: TRBV4-1
cdr3_aa: ASSQLMPRTGGNYGYT

clone_size: -
j_call: TRBJ1-1
v_call: TRBV5-1
cdr3_aa: ASSLHKNTEAF

clone_size: -
j_call: TRBJ1-1
v_call: TRBV5-1
cdr3_aa: ASSVRENGEAF

clone_size: -
j_call: TRBJ1-1
v_call: TRBV7-6
cdr3_aa: ASSSRVGGSAF

clone_size: -
j_call: TRBJ1-5
v_call: TRBV2
cdr3_aa: ASRRTATSNQPQH

clone_size: -
j_call: TRBJ2-5
v_call: TRBV5-6
cdr3_aa: ASSPGVGFAGETQY

clone_size: -
j_call: TRBJ2-2
v_call: TRBV9
cdr3_aa: ASSVVSSPNTGELF

clone_size: -
j_call: TRBJ2-1
v_call: TRBV2
cdr3_aa: ASSRVWTGTRYNEQF

clone_size: -
j_call: TRBJ2-7
v_call: TRBV4-1
cdr3_aa: ASRASGSYEQY

clone_size: -
j_call: TRBJ1-2
v_call: TRBV27
cdr3_aa: ASRQGAYYGYT

clone_size: -
j_call: TRBJ2-5
v_call: TRBV7-9
cdr3_aa: ASSLGLGQGIQETQY

clone_size: -
j_call: TRBJ1-1
v_call: TRBV27
cdr3_aa: ASSWDSNTEAF

clone_size: -
j_call: -
v_call: TRBV19
cdr3_aa: ASSTTGTYEQY

clone_size: -
j_call: TRBJ2-1
v_call: TRBV25-1
cdr3_aa: ASTTDRAPYNEQF

clone_size: -
j_call: TRBJ1-6
v_call: TRBV2
cdr3_aa: ASSSRGLDSPLH

clone_size: -
j_call: TRBJ2-2
v_call: TRBV6-6
cdr3_aa: ASSYSRGRGTGELF

clone_size: -
j_call: TRBJ1-2
v_call: TRBV14
cdr3_aa: ASSQDDTGRDNGYT

clone_size: -
j_call: TRBJ1-1
v_call: TRBV5-1
cdr3_aa: ASSVWTGNTEAF

clone_size: -
j_call: TRBJ1-4
v_call: TRBV7-9
cdr3_aa: SSSPPGYNEKLF

clone_size: -
j_call: TRBJ1-5
v_call: TRBV6-1
cdr3_aa: ASSRNSNQPQH

clone_size: few
j_call: TRBJ2-3
v_call: TRBV27
cdr3_aa: ASSFDSGTSPGATQY

clone_size: once
j_call: TRBJ2-4
v_call: TRBV5-8
cdr3_aa: ASSSRGAKNIQY

clone_size: once
j_call: TRBJ1-1
v_call: TRBV29-1
cdr3_aa: SVGARGDTEAF

clone_size: -
j_call: TRBJ2-7
v_call: TRBV4-1
cdr3_aa: ASSQESQGNYEQY

clone_size: -
j_call: TRBJ1-1
v_call: TRBV6-5
cdr3_aa: ASSWTELNTEAF

clone_size: -
j_call: TRBJ2-3
v_call: TRBV5-4
cdr3_aa: ASSLTSGPDTQY

clone_size: few
j_call: TRBJ1-4
v_call: TRBV9
cdr3_aa: ASSQTGGIAEKLF

clone_size: -
j_call: TRBJ1-2
v_call: TRBV10-2
cdr3_aa: ASSEFGQDYGYT

clone_size: -
j_call: TRBJ2-7
v_call: TRBV30
cdr3_aa: AFTVQGYEQY

clone_size: few
j_call: TRBJ1-3
v_call: TRBV9
cdr3_aa: ASTRGGSGNTIY

clone_size: -
j_call: TRBJ2-1
v_call: TRBV10-1
cdr3_aa: ASSRGGPGNEQF

clone_size: -
j_call: TRBJ2-4
v_call: TRBV6-5
cdr3_aa: ASRGRGAKNIQY

clone_size: -
j_call: TRBJ2-1
v_call: TRBV5-1
cdr3_aa: ASSLFPTSGSSNNEQF

clone_size: -
j_call: TRBJ2-7
v_call: TRBV7-2
cdr3_aa: ASSAQGLAGGEQY

clone_size: -
j_call: TRBJ1-4
v_call: TRBV7-2
cdr3_aa: ASSARQGVLEKLF

clone_size: few
j_call: TRBJ1-5
v_call: TRBV7-8
cdr3_aa: ASSLVVRGIYSNQPQH

clone_size: -
j_call: TRBJ2-1
v_call: TRBV15
cdr3_aa: ATSSRGGVDEQF